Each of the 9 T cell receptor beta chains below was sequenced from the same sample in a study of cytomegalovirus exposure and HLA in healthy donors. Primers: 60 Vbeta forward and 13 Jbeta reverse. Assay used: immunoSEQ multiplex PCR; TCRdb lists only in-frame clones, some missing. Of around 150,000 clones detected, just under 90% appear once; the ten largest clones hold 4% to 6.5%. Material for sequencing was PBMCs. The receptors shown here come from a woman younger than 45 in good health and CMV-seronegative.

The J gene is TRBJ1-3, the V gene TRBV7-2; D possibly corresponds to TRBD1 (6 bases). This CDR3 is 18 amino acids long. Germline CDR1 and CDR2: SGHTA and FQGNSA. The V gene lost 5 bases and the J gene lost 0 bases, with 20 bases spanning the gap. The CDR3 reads CASSGGGGGLSSGNTIYF. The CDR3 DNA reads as TGTGCCAGCAGCGGGGGCGGGGGAGGCCTTAGCTCTGGAAACACCATATATTTT.

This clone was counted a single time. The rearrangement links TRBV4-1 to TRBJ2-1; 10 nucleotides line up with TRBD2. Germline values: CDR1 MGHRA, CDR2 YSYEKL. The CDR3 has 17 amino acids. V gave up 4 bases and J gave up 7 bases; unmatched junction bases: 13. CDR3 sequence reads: CASSRRVLSGGGNEQFF. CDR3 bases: TGCGCCAGCAGCCGGAGGGTTCTGAGCGGGGGGGGTAATGAGCAGTTCTTC.

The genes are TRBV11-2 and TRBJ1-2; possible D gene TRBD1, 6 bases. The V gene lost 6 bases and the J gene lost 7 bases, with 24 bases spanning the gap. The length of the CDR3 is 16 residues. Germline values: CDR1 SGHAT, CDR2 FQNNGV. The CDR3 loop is CASREIQGPRDLGYTF. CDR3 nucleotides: TGTGCCAGCAGAGAGATACAGGGTCCTCGTGATCTTGGCTACACCTTC.

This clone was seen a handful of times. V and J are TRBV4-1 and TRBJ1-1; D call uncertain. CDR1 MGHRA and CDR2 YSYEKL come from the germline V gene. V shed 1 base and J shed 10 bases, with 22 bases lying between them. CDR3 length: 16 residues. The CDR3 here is CASSQGLPAGRRGAFF. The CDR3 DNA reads TGCGCCAGCAGCCAAGGGCTTCCTGCGGGCCGCCGGGGAGCTTTCTTT.

The CDR3 is CATGTSGSYEQYF. DNA of the CDR3: TGCGCCACCGGGACTAGCGGCTCCTACGAGCAGTACTTC. The V and J genes are TRBV10-2 and TRBJ2-5; 11 bases match TRBD2. The J call could be wrong; TRBJ2-7 is a better fit for the DNA end. The CDR3 spans 13 residues. Germline values: CDR1 WSHSY, CDR2 SAAADI.

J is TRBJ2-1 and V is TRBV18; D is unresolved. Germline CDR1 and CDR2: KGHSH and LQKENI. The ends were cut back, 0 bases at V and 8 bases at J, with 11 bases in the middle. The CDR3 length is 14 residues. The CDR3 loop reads CASSPPSGFDEQFF. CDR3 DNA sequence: TGTGCCAGCTCACCACCTTCGGGTTTCGATGAGCAGTTCTTC.

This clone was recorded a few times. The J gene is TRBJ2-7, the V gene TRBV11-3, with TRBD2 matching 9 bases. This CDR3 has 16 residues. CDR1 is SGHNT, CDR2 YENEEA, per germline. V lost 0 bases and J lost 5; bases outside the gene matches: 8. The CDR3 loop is CASSLDGREGRDEQYF. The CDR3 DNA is TGTGCCAGCAGCTTAGATGGGCGGGAGGGCCGCGACGAGCAGTACTTC.

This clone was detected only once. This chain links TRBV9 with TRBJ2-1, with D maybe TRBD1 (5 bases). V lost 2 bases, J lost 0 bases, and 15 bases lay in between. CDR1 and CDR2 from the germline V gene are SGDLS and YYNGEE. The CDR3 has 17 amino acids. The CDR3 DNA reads TGTGCCAGCAGCGTTTCGGACAACCCTCACTCCTACAATGAGCAGTTCTTC. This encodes CASSVSDNPHSYNEQFF.

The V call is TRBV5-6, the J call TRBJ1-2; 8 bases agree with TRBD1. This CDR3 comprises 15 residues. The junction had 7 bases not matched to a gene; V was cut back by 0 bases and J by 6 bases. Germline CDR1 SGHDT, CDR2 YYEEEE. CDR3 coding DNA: TGTGCCAGCAGCTTGGCGTCAGGGGGCTTCGATGGCTACACCTTC. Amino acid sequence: CASSLASGGFDGYTF.